The 18 T cell receptor beta chains below all came from one sample that was sequenced in a study of cytomegalovirus exposure and HLA in healthy donors. The primer mix had 60 Vbeta and 13 Jbeta primers. The method was immunoSEQ multiplex PCR; TCRdb's version includes in-frame clones alone and lacks a portion of them. This table holds approximately 86,000 clones, approximately 80% found once. What was sequenced was PBMCs. These receptors were obtained from a man aged 40-49 years in good health and CMV-seronegative.

As to this clone: At one end the junction does not follow the germline gene, possibly because of a read error. The chain uses TRBV7-9 and TRBJ1-1; 9 bases align to TRBD1. CDR1 and CDR2 (germline): SEHNR, FQNEAQ (reference sequence). This CDR3 is built from 12 residues. CDR3 DNA sequence: TGTTCCAGCAGCTATGGACAGGGGGAAGCTTTCTTT. The encoded protein is CSSSYGQGEAFF.

The chain employs TRBV5-1 and TRBJ1-1, with TRBD1 matching over 11 bases. J was trimmed by 1 base and V by 4 bases; bases with no gene match: 3. CDR1 is SGHRS, CDR2 YFSETQ, per germline. The CDR3 length is 15 residues. CDR3: CASSTGTGGNTEAFF. CDR3 DNA: TGCGCCAGCAGCACCGGGACAGGGGGGAACACTGAAGCTTTCTTT.

The chain joins TRBV5-1 to TRBJ2-1, with 9 bases fitting TRBD1. Germline-derived CDR1 and CDR2 are SGHRS and YFSETQ. The CDR3 totals 15 residues. The trim removed 4 bases at V and 5 bases at J, leaving 7 bases unmatched. CDR3 nucleotides: TGCGCCAGCAGCGTGGCGGGACAGGGTAACAATGAGCAGTTCTTC. It yields the protein CASSVAGQGNNEQFF.

This chain connects TRBV27 to TRBJ2-7; 7 nucleotides line up with TRBD1. After removal of 3 bases from V and 3 bases from J, the junction contained 5 bases not matched to a gene. From germline, CDR1 is MNHEY and CDR2 SMNVEV (reference sequence). The CDR3 is made up of 14 amino acids. CDR3 in DNA: TGTGCCAGCAGTTTGACCGGGACAGACTACGAGCAGTACTTC. This codes for CASSLTGTDYEQYF.

The chain employs TRBV7-8 and TRBJ1-5; no clear D gene. Germline V gives CDR1 SGHVS, CDR2 FQNEAQ. The CDR3 spans 14 residues. V gave up 2 bases and J gave up 6 bases, with 11 bases separating them. The CDR3 region has the DNA TGTGCCAGCAGCTTAACCCAGGTGCGTCAGCCCCAGCATTTT. This encodes CASSLTQVRQPQHF.

V is TRBV28 and J is TRBJ2-3, with 11 bases that match TRBD2. V lost 6 bases, J lost 2 bases, and 4 bases stayed unmatched. Germline assignment: CDR1 MDHEN and CDR2 SYDVKM. The CDR3 contains 15 residues. In DNA form, the CDR3 reads TGTGCCAGCAGATTACTAGCGGGGGACACAGATACGCAGTATTTT. It yields the protein CASRLLAGDTDTQYF.

V gene TRBV27 combines with J gene TRBJ1-2; weak D call: TRBD1 (5 bases). This CDR3 spans 12 amino acids. Germline V gives CDR1 MNHEY, CDR2 SMNVEV (reference sequence). Trimming took off 5 bases at V and 7 bases at J, with 11 bases between the two ends. The CDR3 region has the DNA TGTGCCAGCAGTGCCCCCAGGGTTGGCTACACCTTC. Translation gives CASSAPRVGYTF.

The rearrangement joins TRBV4-3 to TRBJ2-5, with 7 positions matching TRBD1. The CDR3 spans 14 residues. Germline V gene lookup returns CDR1 LGHNA and CDR2 YSLEER. With 4 bases clipped from V and 4 bases from J, the junction kept 6 bases outside the gene matches. For the CDR3, the DNA is TGCGCCAGCAGCCGAGCGACAGGGACAGAGACCCAGTACTTC. Residues: CASSRATGTETQYF.

The chain joins TRBV29-1 to TRBJ1-2; D is possibly TRBD1 (5 bases). Trimming shortened V by 0 bases and J by 4 bases, and 21 bases separated the two germline ends. The germline CDR1 and CDR2 sequences are SQVTM and ANQGSEA. The CDR3 covers 17 residues. The CDR3 here is CSVEDSKTVRTPYGYTF. DNA of the CDR3: TGCAGCGTTGAAGATTCAAAGACAGTCCGAACCCCCTATGGCTACACCTTC.

The rearrangement links TRBV10-1 to TRBJ2-7; D is possibly TRBD1 (6 bases). CDR3 length: 13 amino acids. Trimming left V 7 bases short and J 6 bases short, with 16 bases between. Germline lookup yields CDR1 WNHNN and CDR2 SYGVQD (reference sequence). CDR3 region: CASTQGRSCEQYF. The DNA for the CDR3 is TGCGCCAGCACCCAGGGGCGGTCTTGCGAGCAGTACTTC.

The chain carries TRBV28 and TRBJ2-7, with a possible D match to TRBD2 (7 bases). V lost 4 bases, J lost 2 bases, and 12 bases lay in between. The CDR3 covers 14 residues. Looked up from germline, CDR1 is MDHEN and CDR2 is SYDVKM. As DNA, the CDR3 is TGTGCCAGCAGTTGGGGGGGCCCTACCTACGAGCAGTACTTC. The encoded protein is CASSWGGPTYEQYF.

The J gene is TRBJ1-2, the V gene TRBV9, with 9 bases that match TRBD1. V lost 3 bases to trimming and J lost 2 bases; unmatched junction nucleotides: 11. Per germline, CDR1 SGDLS and CDR2 YYNGEE. The CDR3 has 17 residues. In nucleotides, the CDR3 is TGTGCCAGCAGCGAACGGGACAGGGCGCTATTAAACTATGGCTACACCTTC. This encodes CASSERDRALLNYGYTF.

This clone was counted a few times. The J gene is TRBJ1-3, the V gene TRBV10-3; TRBD1 matches 9 bases. The ends lost 10 bases at V and 7 bases at J; junction bases unmatched: 11. Per germline, CDR1 ENHRY and CDR2 SYGVKD. CDR3 length: 14 amino acids. The CDR3 nucleotides read TGTGCCACTCGGACAGGGGTGGGGGGCAACACCATATATTTT. Translated, it gives CATRTGVGGNTIYF.

The chain recombines TRBV4-1 with TRBJ2-1; TRBD2 aligns across 8 bases. Unmatched junction bases numbered 11, after V lost 0 bases and J lost 10 bases. The CDR3 is 16 residues long. Germline-derived CDR1 and CDR2 are MGHRA and YSYEKL. DNA for the CDR3: TGCGCCAGCAGCCAAGATCGGGCGGGGGGAGTTTGGGAGCAGTTCTTC. Its translation is CASSQDRAGGVWEQFF.

This chain joins TRBV7-9 and TRBJ1-4; no clear D. The germline gives CDR1 SEHNR, CDR2 FQNEAQ (reference sequence). This CDR3 region has 13 residues. V was pared by 2 bases and J by 5 bases, with 6 bases between. Written as DNA, the CDR3 is TGTGCCAGCAGCTTACCGTCGAATGAAAAACTGTTTTTT. It is translated as CASSLPSNEKLFF.

The chain uses TRBV29-1 and TRBJ1-2; D not certain. The V end was cut by 4 bases, the J end by 7 bases, with 10 bases between. Germline V CDR1 and CDR2: SQVTM, ANQGSEA. This CDR3 region has 11 residues. The CDR3 loop reads CSVASDRGYTF. The CDR3, as DNA: TGCAGCGTTGCGTCAGATCGTGGCTACACCTTC.

The V gene is TRBV6-5, the J gene TRBJ2-1; the D is unclear. CDR3 length equals 12 residues. The germline CDR1 and CDR2 sequences are MNHEY and SVGAGI. Deletions cut 4 bases from V and 6 bases from J, with 7 bases between. The CDR3 DNA follows: TGTGCCAGCAGTTTAAGAGGCAATGAGCAGTTCTTC. It specifies CASSLRGNEQFF.

V is TRBV7-2 and J is TRBJ2-3; TRBD2 agrees at 13 bases. The V segment lost 4 bases and the J segment 5 bases; nucleotides outside the gene matches: 3. This CDR3 is 15 amino acids long. Germline CDR1 SGHTA, CDR2 FQGNSA. The CDR3 region has the DNA TGTGCCAGCAGCTCGACTAGCGGGGGGCAAGATACGCAGTATTTT. Translation: CASSSTSGGQDTQYF. Full variable domain (outside the CDR3, taken from reference TRBV7-2 and TRBJ2-3): GAGVSQSPSNKVTEKGKDVELRCDPISGHTALYWYRQSLGQGLEFLIYFQGNSAPDKSGLPSDRFSAERTGGSVSTLTIQRTQQEDSAVYLCASSSTSGGQDTQYFGPGTRLTVL.